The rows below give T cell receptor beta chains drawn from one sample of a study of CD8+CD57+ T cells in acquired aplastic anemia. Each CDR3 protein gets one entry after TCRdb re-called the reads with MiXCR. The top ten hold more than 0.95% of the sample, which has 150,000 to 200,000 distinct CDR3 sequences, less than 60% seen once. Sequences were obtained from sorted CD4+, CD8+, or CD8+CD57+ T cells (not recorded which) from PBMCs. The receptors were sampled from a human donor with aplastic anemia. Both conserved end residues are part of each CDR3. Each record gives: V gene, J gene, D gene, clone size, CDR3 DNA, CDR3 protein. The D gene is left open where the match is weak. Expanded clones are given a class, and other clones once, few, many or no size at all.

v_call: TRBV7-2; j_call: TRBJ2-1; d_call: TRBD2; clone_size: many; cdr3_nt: TGTGCCAGCAGCCGGGGCGGGGGGATATACAATGAGCAGTTCTTC; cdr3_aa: CASSRGGGIYNEQFF
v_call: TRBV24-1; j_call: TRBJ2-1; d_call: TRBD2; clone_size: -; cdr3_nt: TGTGCCACCAGTGATCGGCTAGCGGGTAGTCCCAATGAGCAGTTCTTC; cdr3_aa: CATSDRLAGSPNEQFF
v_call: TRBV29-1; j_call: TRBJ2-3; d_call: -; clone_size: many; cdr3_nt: TGCAGCGTTGAAGTGGGGGGGGGCCTTGATACGCAGTATTTT; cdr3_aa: CSVEVGGGLDTQYF
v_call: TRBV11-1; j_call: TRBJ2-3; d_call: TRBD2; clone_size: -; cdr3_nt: TGTGCCAGCAGCTTTGGGACTAGCTCGGCAGATACGCAGTATTTT; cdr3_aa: CASSFGTSSADTQYF
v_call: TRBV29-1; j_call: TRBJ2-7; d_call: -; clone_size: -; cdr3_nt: TGCAGCGTGATAGTTGCGGGGTGGTACGAGCAGTACTTC; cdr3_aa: CSVIVAGWYEQYF
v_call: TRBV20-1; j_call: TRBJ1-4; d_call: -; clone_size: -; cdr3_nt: TGCAGTGCTAGAAAGGGGTCAAGTAATGAAAAACTGTTTTTT; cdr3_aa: CSARKGSSNEKLFF
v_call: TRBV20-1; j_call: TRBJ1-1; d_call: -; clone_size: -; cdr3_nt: TGCAGTGCTGACGGACACCACACTGAAGCTTTCTTT; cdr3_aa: CSADGHHTEAFF
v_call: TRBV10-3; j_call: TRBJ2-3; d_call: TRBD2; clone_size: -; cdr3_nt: TGTGCCATCAGTGAGTCGACTAGCTCAGCAGATACGCAGTATTTT; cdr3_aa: CAISESTSSADTQYF
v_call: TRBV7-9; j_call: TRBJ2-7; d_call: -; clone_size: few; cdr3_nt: TGTGCCAGCAGCTTAGCGTTAGGAGGGCCCAGCGAGCAGTACTTC; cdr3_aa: CASSLALGGPSEQYF
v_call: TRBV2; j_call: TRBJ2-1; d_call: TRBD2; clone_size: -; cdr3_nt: TGTGCCAGCAGCCCGTTGCAAACGGGAGGGGATGAGCAGTTCTTC; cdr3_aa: CASSPLQTGGDEQFF
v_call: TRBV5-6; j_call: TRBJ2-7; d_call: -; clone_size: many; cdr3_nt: TGTGCCAGCAGCCTCCCCAGGCAGGGGGGCTACGAGCAGTACTTC; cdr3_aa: CASSLPRQGGYEQYF
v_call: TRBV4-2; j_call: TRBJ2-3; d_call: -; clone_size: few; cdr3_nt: TGTGCCAGCAGCCAGGGTGGGGGACTCCGCACAGATACGCAGTATTTT; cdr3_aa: CASSQGGGLRTDTQYF
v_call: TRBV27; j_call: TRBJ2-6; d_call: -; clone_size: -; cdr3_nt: TGTGCCAGCAGTTTATTTGCCATCGATCCCTCTGGGGCCAACGTCCTGACTTTC; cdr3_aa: CASSLFAIDPSGANVLTF
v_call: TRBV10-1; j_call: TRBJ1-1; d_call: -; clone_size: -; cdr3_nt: TGCGCCAGCAGTGACTGGGGGGCGGGTATAGGCACTGAAGCTTTCTTT; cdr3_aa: CASSDWGAGIGTEAFF
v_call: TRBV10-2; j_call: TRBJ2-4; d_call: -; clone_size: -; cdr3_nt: TGCGCCAGCAGGGGCAAAAACATTCAGTACTTC; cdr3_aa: CASRGKNIQYF
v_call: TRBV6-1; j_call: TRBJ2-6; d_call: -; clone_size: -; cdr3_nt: TGTGCCAGCAGTGAAGCGCGGGCGGCGGGCGAACGAAACTCTGGGGCCAACGTCCTGACTTTC; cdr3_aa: CASSEARAAGERNSGANVLTF
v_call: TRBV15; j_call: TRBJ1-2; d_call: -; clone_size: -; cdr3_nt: TGTGCCACCAGCAGAGGACTGAGCCTTAACTATGGCTACACCTTC; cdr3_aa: CATSRGLSLNYGYTF
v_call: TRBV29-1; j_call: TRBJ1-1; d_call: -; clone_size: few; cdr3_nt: TGCAGCGCATGTACGAACACTGAAGCTTTCTTT; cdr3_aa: CSACTNTEAFF
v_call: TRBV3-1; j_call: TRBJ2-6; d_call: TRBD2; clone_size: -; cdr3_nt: TGTGCCACCCAGCGGGGGGGAACAGGGCTGTCGGGGGCCAACGTCCTGACTTTC; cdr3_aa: CATQRGGTGLSGANVLTF
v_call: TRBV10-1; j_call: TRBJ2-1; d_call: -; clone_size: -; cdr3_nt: TGCGCCAGCAGTGAGGGCGGGAACTCCTACAATGAGCAGTTCTTC; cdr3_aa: CASSEGGNSYNEQFF
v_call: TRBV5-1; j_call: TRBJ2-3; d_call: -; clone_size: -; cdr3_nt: TGCGCCAGCAGCGAGGGGCCCAGCACAGATACGCAGTATTTT; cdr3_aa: CASSEGPSTDTQYF
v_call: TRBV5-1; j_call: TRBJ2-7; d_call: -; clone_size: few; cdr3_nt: TGCGCCAGCGGGTTTAGCTCTAAGGACGAGCAGTACTTC; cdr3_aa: CASGFSSKDEQYF
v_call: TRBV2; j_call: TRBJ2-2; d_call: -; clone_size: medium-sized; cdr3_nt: TGTGCCAGCAGTGAAGTCAGGGCGAACACCGGGGAGCTGTTTTTT; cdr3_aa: CASSEVRANTGELFF
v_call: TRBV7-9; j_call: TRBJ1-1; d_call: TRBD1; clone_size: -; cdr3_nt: TGTGCCAGCAGCCGCGGGACAGGGGGGGGCACTGAAGCTTTCTTT; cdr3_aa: CASSRGTGGGTEAFF
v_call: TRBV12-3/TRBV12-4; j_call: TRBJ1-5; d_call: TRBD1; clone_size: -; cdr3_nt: TGTGCCCGAGCCTACAGGGGTGATCAGCCCCAGCATTTT; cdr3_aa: CARAYRGDQPQHF
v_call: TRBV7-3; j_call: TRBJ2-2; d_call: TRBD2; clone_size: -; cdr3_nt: TGTGCCAGCAGCTTCCCCAGCGGGGGTAACACCGGGGAGCTGTTTTTT; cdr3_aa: CASSFPSGGNTGELFF
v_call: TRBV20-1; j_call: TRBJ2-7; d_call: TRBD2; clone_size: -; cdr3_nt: TGCAGTGCTAGAGAGACAGCGGGAGACGTATACGAGCAGTACTTC; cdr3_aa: CSARETAGDVYEQYF
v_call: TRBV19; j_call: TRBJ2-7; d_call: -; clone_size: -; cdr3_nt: TGTGCCAGTAGTCTCCTCGGGACTGGAGCCTACGAGCAGTACTTC; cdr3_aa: CASSLLGTGAYEQYF
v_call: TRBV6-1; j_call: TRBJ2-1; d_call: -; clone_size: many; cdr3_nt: TGTGCCAGCAGTGATCTTTGGGGGGGCCCCTACAATGAGCAGTTCTTC; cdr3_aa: CASSDLWGGPYNEQFF
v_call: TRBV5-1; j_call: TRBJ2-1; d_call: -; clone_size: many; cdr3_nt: TGCGCCAGCAGCTTGGGCTGGGCGGATGAGCAGTTCTTC; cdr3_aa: CASSLGWADEQFF
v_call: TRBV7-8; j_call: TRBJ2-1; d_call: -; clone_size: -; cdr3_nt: TGTGCCAGCAGCTTGGGTGAGGAATGGAGGGAAGGGCAGTTCTTC; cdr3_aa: CASSLGEEWREGQFF
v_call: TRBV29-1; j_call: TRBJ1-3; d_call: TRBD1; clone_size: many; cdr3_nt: TGCAGCGTTGTAGGCAGGGGGACAGGAGAAAACACCATATATTTT; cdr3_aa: CSVVGRGTGENTIYF
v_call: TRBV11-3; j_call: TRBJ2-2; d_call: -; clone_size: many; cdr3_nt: TGTGCCAGCAGCTTAGGCCGGGGCCGAGGCAGGGGAGTCACCGGGGAGCTGTTTTTT; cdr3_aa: CASSLGRGRGRGVTGELFF
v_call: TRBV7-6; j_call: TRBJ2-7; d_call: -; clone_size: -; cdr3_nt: TGTGCCAGCAGCTCAAGGCCCCAGGGCGAGCAGTACTTC; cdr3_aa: CASSSRPQGEQYF
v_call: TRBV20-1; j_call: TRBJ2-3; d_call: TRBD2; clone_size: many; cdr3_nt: TGCAGTGCTCAAGTCGGCCCTAGCGGGGAGACAGATACGCAGTATTTT; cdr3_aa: CSAQVGPSGETDTQYF
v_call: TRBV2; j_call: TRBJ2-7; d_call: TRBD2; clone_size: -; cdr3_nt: TGTGCCAGCAGTGAAGCTAGCGGGGGCCTCAGCTCCTACGAGCAGTACTTC; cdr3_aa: CASSEASGGLSSYEQYF
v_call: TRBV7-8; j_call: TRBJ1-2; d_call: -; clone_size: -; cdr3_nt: TGTGCCAGCAGCTTAGAGGGGACCTATGGCTACACCTTC; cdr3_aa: CASSLEGTYGYTF
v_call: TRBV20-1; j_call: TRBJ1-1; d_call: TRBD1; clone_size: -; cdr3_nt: TGCAGTGCTGCGGACAGGGTTGAAAGGGGCACTGAAGCTTTCTTT; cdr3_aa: CSAADRVERGTEAFF
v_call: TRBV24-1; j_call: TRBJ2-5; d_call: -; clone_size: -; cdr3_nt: TGTGCCACCAGTGATTCCCGGACTACCCAAGAGACCCAGTACTTC; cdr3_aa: CATSDSRTTQETQYF
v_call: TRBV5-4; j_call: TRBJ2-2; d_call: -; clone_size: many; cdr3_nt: TGTGCCAGCAGCTTGGACAGCGGGGAGCTGTTTTTT; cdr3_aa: CASSLDSGELFF
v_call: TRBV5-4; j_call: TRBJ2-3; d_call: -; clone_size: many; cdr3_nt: TGTGCCAGCAGCTTGGGAGAAGATACGCAGTATTTT; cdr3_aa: CASSLGEDTQYF
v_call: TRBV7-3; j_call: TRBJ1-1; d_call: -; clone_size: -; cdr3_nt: TGTGCCAGCCGTTGGGGGGGCGACACTGAAGCTTTCTTT; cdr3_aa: CASRWGGDTEAFF
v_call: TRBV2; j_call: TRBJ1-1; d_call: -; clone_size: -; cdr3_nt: TGTGCCAGCAGTTTAAGGCGGTCTAACACTGAAGCTTTCTTT; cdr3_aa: CASSLRRSNTEAFF
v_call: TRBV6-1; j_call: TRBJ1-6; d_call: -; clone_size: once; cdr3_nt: TGTGCCAGCAGTGACGGACGGCAGTATAATTCACCCCTCCACTTT; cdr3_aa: CASSDGRQYNSPLHF
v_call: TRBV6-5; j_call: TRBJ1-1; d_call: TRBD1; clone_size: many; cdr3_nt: TGTGCCAGCAGTCCCTGGGGGGACAGGGGAGCTTTCTTT; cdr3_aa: CASSPWGDRGAFF
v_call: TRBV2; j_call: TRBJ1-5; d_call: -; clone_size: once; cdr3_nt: TGTGCCAGCAGTGGACAGAACAATCAGCCCCAGCATTTT; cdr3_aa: CASSGQNNQPQHF
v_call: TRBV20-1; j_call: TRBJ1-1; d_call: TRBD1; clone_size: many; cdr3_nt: TGCAGTGCTAGCGGGACAGTGAACACTGAAGCTTTCTTT; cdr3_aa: CSASGTVNTEAFF
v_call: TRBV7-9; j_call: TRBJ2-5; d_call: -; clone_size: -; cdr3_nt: TGTGCCAGCCGTGCCTTGTGGACCCAGTACTTC; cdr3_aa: CASRALWTQYF
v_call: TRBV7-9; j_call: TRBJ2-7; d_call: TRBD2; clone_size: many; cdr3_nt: TGTGCCAGCAGCCGAGGACTAGCGGGTAGCTCCTACGAGCAGTACTTC; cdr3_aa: CASSRGLAGSSYEQYF
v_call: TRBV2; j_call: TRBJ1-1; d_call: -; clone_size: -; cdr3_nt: TGTGCCACCACGAGAGGGCCTAACACTGAAGCTTTCTTT; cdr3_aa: CATTRGPNTEAFF
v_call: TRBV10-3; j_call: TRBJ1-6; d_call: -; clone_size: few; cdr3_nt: TGTGCCGTACTCTTGGGCTCCTATAATTCACCCCTCCACTTT; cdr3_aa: CAVLLGSYNSPLHF